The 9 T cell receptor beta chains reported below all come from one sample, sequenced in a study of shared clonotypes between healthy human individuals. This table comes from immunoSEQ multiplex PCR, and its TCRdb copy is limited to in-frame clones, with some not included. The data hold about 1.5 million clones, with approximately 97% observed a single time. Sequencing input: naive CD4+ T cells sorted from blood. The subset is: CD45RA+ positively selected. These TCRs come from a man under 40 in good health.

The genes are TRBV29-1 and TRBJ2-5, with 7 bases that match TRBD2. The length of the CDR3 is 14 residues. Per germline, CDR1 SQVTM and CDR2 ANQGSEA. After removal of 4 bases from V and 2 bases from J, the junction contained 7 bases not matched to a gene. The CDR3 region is CSVGPAGRQETQYF. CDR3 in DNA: TGCAGCGTTGGCCCAGCGGGACGTCAAGAGACCCAGTACTTC.

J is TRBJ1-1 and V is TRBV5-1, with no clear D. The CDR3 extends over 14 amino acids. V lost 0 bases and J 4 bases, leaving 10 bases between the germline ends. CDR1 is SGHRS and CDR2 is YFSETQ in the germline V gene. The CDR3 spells CASSLEGVGTEAFF. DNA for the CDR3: TGCGCCAGCAGCTTGGAGGGTGTCGGCACTGAAGCTTTCTTT.

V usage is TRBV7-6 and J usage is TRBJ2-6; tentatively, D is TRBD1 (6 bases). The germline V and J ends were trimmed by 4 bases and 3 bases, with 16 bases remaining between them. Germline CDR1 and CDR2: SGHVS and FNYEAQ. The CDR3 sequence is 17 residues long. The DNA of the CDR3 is TGTGCCAGCAGCTCCCCAAAGTCCAGGGGTGGGGCCAACGTCCTGACTTTC. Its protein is CASSSPKSRGGANVLTF.

CDR3 loop: CASSFLTDGGELFF. CDR3 sequence (DNA): TGTGCCAGCAGCTTTTTAACAGATGGCGGGGAGCTGTTTTTT. The chain is built from TRBV7-9 and TRBJ2-2; D not certain. There are 14 residues in the CDR3. Germline CDR1 SEHNR, CDR2 FQNEAQ (reference sequence). The V end was cut by 3 bases, the J end by 7 bases, with 12 bases between.

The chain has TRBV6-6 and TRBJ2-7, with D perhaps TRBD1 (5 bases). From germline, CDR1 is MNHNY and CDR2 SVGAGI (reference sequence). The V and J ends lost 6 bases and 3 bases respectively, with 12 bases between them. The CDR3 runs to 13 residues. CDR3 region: CASSLGVVYEQYF. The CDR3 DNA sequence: TGTGCCAGCAGCCTAGGGGTGGTCTACGAGCAGTACTTC.

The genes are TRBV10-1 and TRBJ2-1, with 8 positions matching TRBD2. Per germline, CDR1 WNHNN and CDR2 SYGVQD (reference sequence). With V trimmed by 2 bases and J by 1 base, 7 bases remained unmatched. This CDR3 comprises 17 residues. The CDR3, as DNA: TGCGCCAGCAGTGAGGACGGGAGGGCCCGGTCCTACAATGAGCAGTTCTTC. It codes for CASSEDGRARSYNEQFF.

The CDR3 loop is CASSQDQREFTYNEQFF. The CDR3 coding sequence is TGCGCCAGCAGCCAAGATCAACGGGAGTTCACCTACAATGAGCAGTTCTTC. The chain uses TRBV4-3 and TRBJ2-1, with D perhaps matching TRBD2 (6 bases). The germline V gene encodes CDR1 LGHNA and CDR2 YSLEER. CDR3 length equals 17 residues. V lost 0 bases, J lost 2 bases, and 14 bases lay in between.

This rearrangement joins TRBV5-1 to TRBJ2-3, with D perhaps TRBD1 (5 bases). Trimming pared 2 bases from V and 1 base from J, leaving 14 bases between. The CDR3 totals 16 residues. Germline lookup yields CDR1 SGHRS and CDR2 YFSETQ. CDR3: CASSLGAPRGTDTQYF. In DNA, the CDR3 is TGCGCCAGCAGCTTAGGGGCCCCAAGGGGCACAGATACGCAGTATTTT.

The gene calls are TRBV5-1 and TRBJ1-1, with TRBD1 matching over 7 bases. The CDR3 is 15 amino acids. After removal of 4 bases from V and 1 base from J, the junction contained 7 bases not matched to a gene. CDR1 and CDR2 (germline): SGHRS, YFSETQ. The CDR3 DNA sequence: TGCGCCAGCAGCAAAAGACAGGGCCAGAACACTGAAGCTTTCTTT. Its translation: CASSKRQGQNTEAFF.